The source of this T cell receptor (beta chain) is a study of blood T cell repertoires in COVID-19. Across the whole study: Acute-phase and convalescent COVID-19 samples originated in the United States, Italy and Spain. PBMCs, B-cell-depleted T cells, or T cells were the source of the cDNA or gDNA that made up the material.

Per the original data handling: Nucleated cell counts were estimated from reference gene primer amplification. TCRdb keeps only in-frame clones here, not all; method: immunoSEQ multiplex PCR. From that table come the V and J calls and clone size; the DNA was used to work out D and trimming. The sample holds over 25,000 clones, about 90% seen once. This receptor was taken from a human donor with active COVID-19. The donor label of this sample is uncertain. The sample was peripheral blood.

The CDR3 bases are TGCGCCAGCAGCCAAGACCCCAGGGTTGCCTATGGCTACACCTTC. It specifies CASSQDPRVAYGYTF. The chain links TRBV4-3 to TRBJ1-2; maybe TRBD1 (5 bases). In germline, CDR1 is LGHNA, CDR2 YSLEER. This CDR3 region has 15 residues. Trimming took off 0 bases at V and 4 bases at J, with 12 bases between the two ends.